These T cell receptor beta chains were read from a single sample in a study of cytomegalovirus exposure and HLA in healthy donors. The protocol was immunoSEQ multiplex PCR, while the TCRdb copy is restricted to in-frame clones and leaves out a portion. The sample shows about 160,000 clones, roughly 80% of them seen only once. The sequenced sample consisted of PBMCs. The origin of the receptors is a woman aged 25 to 39 in good health and CMV-seropositive. Each CDR3 is given with its conserved first and last residue. Each record gives: clone size, J gene, D gene, CDR3 length, V gene, CDR3 DNA, CDR3 protein. A D gene is named only where the DNA matches it firmly. A clone size is listed for some rows: how often the clone was seen (once, few, many), or a class if it is expanded.

>.|TRBJ2-3|TRBD2|15|TRBV9
TGTGCCAGCAGCGTAGGGGCGGGGGGAACAGATACGCAGTATTTT
CASSVGAGGTDTQYF
>.|TRBJ1-2|.|15|TRBV11-2
TGTGCCAGCAGCTCTATCCGACAGGAAAACTATGGCTACACCTTC
CASSSIRQENYGYTF
>.|TRBJ1-1|.|12|TRBV6-5
TGTGCCAGCAGCTCGAGGGCTACTGAAGCTTTCTTT
CASSSRATEAFF
>.|TRBJ1-1|TRBD1|12|TRBV18
TGTGCCAGCTCAAGAACGACAGGGGGAGCTTTCTTT
CASSRTTGGAFF
>.|TRBJ1-4|.|15|TRBV6-1
TGTGCCAGCACCTACCCGGGACTGCCGAATGAAAAACTGTTTTTT
CASTYPGLPNEKLFF
>.|TRBJ2-6|.|13|TRBV29-1
TGCAGCGTTCCCCTCTCTGGGGCCAACGTCCTGACTTTC
CSVPLSGANVLTF
>.|TRBJ2-2|.|19|TRBV30
TGTGCCTGGAATCCTCGGACAGGACTAGCGACAGGGGACACCGGGGAGCTGTTTTTT
CAWNPRTGLATGDTGELFF
>.|TRBJ1-1|.|21|TRBV27
TGTGCCAGCAGTCTCCGGGGAGGTAACCTTGGCGCACAACTGTTGAACACTGAAGCTTTCTTT
CASSLRGGNLGAQLLNTEAFF
>.|TRBJ2-7|.|13|TRBV6-1
TGTGCCAGCAGTGCACGACAGGTCTACGAGCAGTACTTC
CASSARQVYEQYF
>.|TRBJ2-2|.|15|TRBV12-5
TGTGCTAGTGCCCCGAGGGGGACGAACACCGGGGAGCTGTTTTTT
CASAPRGTNTGELFF
>.|TRBJ2-1|.|14|TRBV4-3
TGCGCCAGCAGCCCTTATCTCGTATACAATGAGCAGTTCTTC
CASSPYLVYNEQFF
>few|TRBJ2-7|TRBD1|15|TRBV19
TGTGCCAGTAGTATACCGGGACAGGGTTTTTACGAGCAGTACTTC
CASSIPGQGFYEQYF
>.|TRBJ2-6|TRBD1|18|TRBV7-3
TGTGCCAGCAGCCTCTGGGGGACAGGGACCTCTGGGGCCAACGTCCTGACTTTC
CASSLWGTGTSGANVLTF
>.|TRBJ2-1|TRBD2|19|TRBV4-2
TGTGCCAGCAGCCTCGTCCCGGGACTAGCGGGGGACCGCTACAATGAGCAGTTCTTC
CASSLVPGLAGDRYNEQFF
>many|TRBJ1-1|TRBD1|16|TRBV6-5
TGTGCCAGCAGTTACGGGACAGGGAAGGGGGACACTGAAGCTTTCTTT
CASSYGTGKGDTEAFF
>.|TRBJ1-5|.|15|TRBV19
TGTGCCAGTAGTAGGACAGACAATAGCAATCAGCCCCAGCATTTT
CASSRTDNSNQPQHF
>.|TRBJ2-7|.|13|TRBV11-1
TGTGCCAGCAGCCTCAGGGAATCCTACGAGCAGTACTTC
CASSLRESYEQYF
>.|TRBJ1-1|.|13|TRBV18
TGTGCCAGCTCACCACCGGGGGGATCTGAAGCTTTCTTT
CASSPPGGSEAFF
>.|TRBJ1-1|TRBD1|15|TRBV5-5
TGTGCCAGCAGCGCACACCAGGGGGTGAACACTGAAGCTTTCTTT
CASSAHQGVNTEAFF
>.|TRBJ2-3|TRBD1|16|TRBV7-8
TGTGCCAGCAGCTCTTTAAGGACAGGGAGCACAGATACGCAGTATTTT
CASSSLRTGSTDTQYF
>.|TRBJ2-7|.|15|TRBV9
TGTGCCAGCAGCGTAGGACAACAAAAAGCCTACGAGCAGTACTTC
CASSVGQQKAYEQYF
>.|TRBJ2-7|.|14|TRBV4-3
TGCGCCAGCAGCCAAGAAGGGAAACAGGGAAAGCAGTACTTC
CASSQEGKQGKQYF
>.|TRBJ1-2|TRBD1|16|TRBV9
TGTGCCAGCAGCACTTCCCGGGACAGAGAAAAAGATGGCTACACCTTC
CASSTSRDREKDGYTF
>.|TRBJ2-3|.|14|TRBV4-3
TGCGCCAGCAGCCAAGATCACAGGACAGATACGCAGTATTTT
CASSQDHRTDTQYF
>.|TRBJ2-1|.|14|TRBV9
TGTGCCAGCAGCGTAGGCGGGGCCTACAATGAGCAGTTCTTC
CASSVGGAYNEQFF
>.|TRBJ2-1|.|15|TRBV6-5
TGTGCCAGCAGTTATGGGGCCGCCCTGTACAATGAGCAGTTCTTC
CASSYGAALYNEQFF
>.|TRBJ1-5|.|13|TRBV6-5
.
CASSREPFSPSIF